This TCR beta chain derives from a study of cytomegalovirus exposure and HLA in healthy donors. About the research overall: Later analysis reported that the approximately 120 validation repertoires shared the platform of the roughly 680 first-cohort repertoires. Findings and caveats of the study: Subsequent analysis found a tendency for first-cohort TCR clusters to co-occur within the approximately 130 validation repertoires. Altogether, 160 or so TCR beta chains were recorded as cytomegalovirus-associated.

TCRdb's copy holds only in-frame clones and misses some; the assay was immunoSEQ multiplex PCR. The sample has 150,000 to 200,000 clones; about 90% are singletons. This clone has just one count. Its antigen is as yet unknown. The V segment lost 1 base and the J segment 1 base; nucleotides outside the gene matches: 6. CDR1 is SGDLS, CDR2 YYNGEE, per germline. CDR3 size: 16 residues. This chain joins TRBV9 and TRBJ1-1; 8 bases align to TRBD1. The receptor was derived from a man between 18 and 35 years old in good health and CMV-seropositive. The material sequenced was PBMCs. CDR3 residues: CASSVSPGTGNTEAFF. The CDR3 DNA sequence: TGTGCCAGCAGCGTAAGTCCCGGGACAGGGAACACTGAAGCTTTCTTT.